The entry below describes one T cell receptor beta chain. Which antigen it targets is not known. A read error may account for a junction end that differs from germline. The cohort comprised some 730 healthy bone marrow donors. All cohort members were sampled while nominally healthy, although unrecorded immune exposures were likely present. The donor tested CMV seropositive, placing the donor among the roughly 300 seropositive members of the cohort. Each donor provided a peripheral blood sample, and peripheral blood mononuclear cells were used for TCR beta sequencing. Genomic DNA was extracted from the blood cell samples with the Qiagen DNeasy Blood Extraction Kit. The data stem from a study of cytomegalovirus exposure and HLA in healthy donors (TCRdb year 2017). Notes on the research overall: According to an earlier analysis of around 600 of the donors, about 179 million T cells yielded 95 million to 140 million unique TCR beta sequences and more than 250 Gb of sequence data. Roughly 300 gigabases of sequencing data and 78 million or so unique TCR sequences were included in an early release covering under 650 HLA-typed donors. Along with the roughly 710-subject first cohort, a separate validation cohort of around 110 different subjects was used. In a later analysis, previously published TCR beta repertoires from several hundred donors were re-analyzed and high-resolution HLA genotyping was added so that TCR occurrence patterns could be studied. Across some 400 genotyped donors of the cohort, an average of roughly 200,000 unique TCR beta nucleotide sequences per donor were sequenced, and roughly 18% of those sequences were non-productive. Using immunosequencing, the study profiled T cell repertoires from around 670 subjects and related those repertoires to cytomegalovirus serostatus. All discovery cohort repertoires had been generated using a single sequencing platform. Donor age, sex, ethnicity and CMV serostatus were compiled together with the repertoire data. Because of strong linkage in the cohort, roughly 5 DR-DQ haplotypes were treated as single units for association and clustering. Of the approximately 400 genotyped donors, roughly 85% fell in the genetic ancestry cluster associated with self-reported Caucasian donors. The aim of the study was to test whether cataloging public T cell receptors could identify signatures of past pathogen exposure. The later analysis used no new phenotypic data to find candidate immune exposures, relying instead on TCR beta sequences and their occurrence across donors. An earlier analysis of around 640 of the donors used high-throughput TCR beta sequencing to judge whether each TCR beta V gene segment behaved as functional or pseudogenic. HLA typing included class I and class II loci at four-digit resolution. To predict cytomegalovirus infection status, the study combined high-throughput TCR immunosequencing, statistical association of individual TCRs with disease status, and machine learning. A later genetic analysis took genome-wide SNP genotypes for about three fifths of the roughly 700 donors and used that subset as a discovery cohort. The number of donors typed differed by locus, with roughly 629-640 for A, B, C, DRB1 and DQB1, roughly 550 for DQA1, over 600 for DPA1, and some 470 for DPB1. The research as a whole found: In a later analysis, several top co-occurrence clusters were reported to appear linked to parvovirus B19, influenza, CMV and Epstein-Barr virus. Because some donors lacked HLA typing at each locus, the association tests relied only on the typed subset. A group of highly shared sequence variants was considered likely to be a technical artifact of the sequencing pipeline. Specific HLA alleles were associated with 15,000 to 20,000 TCR beta sequences at a false discovery rate of 0.05 in a later analysis. Three of the identified cytomegalovirus-associated TCR beta chains were confirmed in vitro to be specific for cytomegalovirus antigens. In an earlier analysis of a few hundred of the donors, most TCR beta V segments were observed in productive rearrangements about 87% or about 30% of the time, broadly matching IMGT annotations. An association between a missense DCLRE1C variant and V-gene and J-gene trimming of TCR beta chains was found in a later genetic analysis and replicated in an independent cohort. Compared with the approximately 670-donor mean, donors in an Asian-associated ancestry cluster had fewer N-insertions in productive TCRs, according to a later genetic analysis. Cytomegalovirus status was reported to be diagnosed by the classifier with high specificity and sensitivity in both the original and validation cohorts. Compared with equally common non-associated chains, HLA-associated TCR beta chains in a later analysis were more clonally expanded and had lower generation probabilities. A further reported finding was that TCR beta sequences accurately predicted the HLA-A and HLA-B alleles for most subjects in the first cohort. Because the 87-base-pair reads could not distinguish some IMGT-functional V segments, including TRBV6-2 and TRBV6-3, those segments were excluded. Strong co-occurrence of HLA alleles, especially DR and DQ, made assigning TCR associations to individual alleles difficult. Only TCR beta chains were sequenced in this cohort, and the absence of alpha or paired-chain data limited detectable features. In a later analysis, the rate of TCR association differed among HLA loci, with DRB1 alleles having the most associated TCRs and HLA-C alleles having the fewest. While some public TCRs were present in many individuals, most TCR sequences turned up only very rarely across donors. CMV serostatus was the only immune exposure information available for the cohort. Sequencing depth was assumed to be roughly uniform across donors in the presence/absence analyses, though that assumption may not hold. The study listed 150 to 200 TCR beta chains as associated with cytomegalovirus. The authors suggested that the approach could potentially be extended to other disease states and immunological phenotypes. Most CMV-associated TCR beta chains appeared to be HLA-restricted in a later analysis, and the HLA associations seemed to be driven largely by CMV exposure. Linkage disequilibrium might explain the correlated functional status among segregating V segments, but an unknown experimental factor could not be excluded. Over 15 rarely observed V segments, including chromosome 9 orphons, were excluded from the earlier analysis of approximately 500 of the donors because counts were too low.

The method behind the library was the immunoSEQ multiplex PCR assay. The multiplex PCR relied on a mix of 60 forward primers for TCR Vbeta segments and 13 reverse primers for TCR Jbeta segments. Amplification of the CDR3 region of rearranged TCR beta genes was performed with a multiplex PCR assay on genomic DNA. The Illumina HiSeq System was used to sequence the amplified TCR beta libraries as 87-base-pair reads. The published analysis was carried out like this. A later analysis counted around 72 million unique TCR beta chains across the 550 to 750 repertoires, and some 11 million of these chains were shared by at least two donors. To remove PCR and sequencing errors, raw reads were error-corrected and collapsed into unique sequences using a nearest-neighbor algorithm that merged closely related sequences. V, D and J gene segments were assigned by aligning CDR3 sequences to IMGT reference sequences. Each retained sequence needed at least a six-nucleotide match to both a V gene segment and a J gene segment. A rearrangement counted as productive if the CDR3 had no stop codons and remained in frame with V and J, and every other rearrangement counted as non-productive. Following IMGT convention, CDR3 was defined as the stretch from the second conserved V-encoded cysteine up to the conserved J-encoded phenylalanine. The earlier analysis of 500 to 600 of the donors excluded sequences that lacked an unambiguous match to a single V gene segment. An earlier analysis of around 600 of the donors classified V segments as functional when productive rearrangements were above 56.7% and as segregating when the standard deviation between donors was above 5%. A statistical classification framework was developed to diagnose cytomegalovirus status using the catalog of TCR beta chain sequences. In a later analysis, V and J genes were assigned by comparing TCR nucleotide sequences against IMGT/GENE-DB human TR gene sequences. In a later analysis, CDR3 sequences and most-parsimonious VDJ recombination scenarios were assigned using the TCRdist pipeline. In a later analysis, each TCR beta chain was defined by its CDR3 amino acid sequence together with its V-gene family, and reads without a unique V-gene family were excluded. A later analysis removed roughly 590 highly shared, low-generation-probability nucleotide sequences to deal with suspected cross-contamination and a sequencing artifact. For each public chain, a later analysis derived a clonal expansion index from normalized ranks of inferred template counts within each repertoire. In a later analysis, generation probabilities were computed with a VDJ recombination model fitted to out-of-frame rearrangements, and the resulting probabilities were checked against IGoR. Hypergeometric tests were used in a later analysis to score TCR-TCR, TCR-HLA and TCR-CMV co-occurrence, with a repertoire-size bias correction applied to the TCR pairs. False discovery rates were estimated in a later analysis by permuting HLA or CMV assignments 20 times. In a later analysis, co-occurring TCRs were grouped using DBSCAN, and TCRdist sequence similarity was added for clustering within HLA-allele-positive subsets. For co-occurrence clustering, repertoires with fewer than 30,000 or more than 120,000 public chains were excluded, along with five repertoires with anomalous nucleotide sharing. The table was pulled from immuneACCESS by TCRdb, which kept in-frame rearrangements only. Such tables lose some clones; where checked, under half of the loss comes from unresolved V genes, and the rest has no known cause. V and J calls and clone size come straight from that table; D and trimming were deduced from the DNA. This sample comprises approximately 100,000 clones, about 68% of them detected only once. The biggest ten clones account for less than 4.5% of the sample.

The CDR3 sequence holds 16 residues, the cysteine and phenylalanine included. The CDR3 DNA has 48 bases and is translated from base 1. The germline V gene specifies KGHSH as CDR1 and LQKENI as CDR2. The material sequenced was PBMCs. The V and J segments used are TRBV18 and TRBJ2-7, with 8 bases matching TRBD1. The clonotype originates from a young man in good health and CMV-seropositive. The DNA reads TGTGCCAGCTCATCACCGGACAGGGCCCCCCTCTACGAGCAGTACTTC. The encoded protein is CASSSPDRAPLYEQYF. Extended through the reference TRBV18 and TRBJ2-7 proteins, this CDR3 yields the full variable domain: NAGVMQNPRHLVRRRGQEARLRCSPMKGHSHVYWYRQLPEEGLKFMVYLQKENIIDESGMPKERFSAEFPKEGPSILRIQQVVRGDSAAYFCASSSPDRAPLYEQYFGPGTRLTVT.